This T cell receptor beta chain was captured in a study of a mutant IDH1 vaccine in newly diagnosed glioma. Whole-study context: Vaccine dosing followed radiotherapy by 4-6 weeks, or accompanied temozolomide cycles. Previous care, which was radiotherapy, temozolomide, or both, most often involved both.

This sample's time point: week 35, safety follow-up. Each dose of the vaccine consisted of 300 ug of mutant IDH1 20-mer peptide, with topical imiquimod. Patients came in for eight vaccinations, in weeks 1, 3, 5, 7, 11, 15, 19 and 23. Whole-study findings and limits: Pseudoprogression showed no apparent link to changes in top peripheral T cell clonotypes.

This table comes from immunoSEQ multiplex PCR, and its TCRdb copy is limited to in-frame clones, with some not included. The table lists some 54,000 clones, approximately 80% of them singletons. About this clone: Its antigen is undetermined.

The CDR3 is made up of 13 amino acids. CDR1 MNHEY and CDR2 SMNVEV come from the germline V gene (reference sequence). V lost 2 bases, J lost 3 bases, and 7 bases lay in between. The clonotype comes from a woman in her late teens or twenties with glioma. The source material was PBMCs, sampled from a glioma patient whose treatment included an IDH1 peptide vaccine. This chain uses TRBV27 with TRBJ1-1; D unclear. The CDR3 DNA follows: TGTGCCAGCAGTTTACTGGGTTACACTGAAGCTTTCTTT. This encodes CASSLLGYTEAFF.